Presented here are 32 T cell receptor beta chains from one specimen sequenced in a study of molecular identifiers for immune sequencing clone quantification. From the PCR reads, TCRdb called clonotypes with MiXCR, one entry per CDR3 protein. This table has some 40,000 distinct CDR3 sequences, approximately 25% appearing once. The sample comprised naive CD8+ T cells from blood, with Jurkat cell RNA spiked in. Sample subset: FACS-sorted CD8+CD4-CCR7+CD45RA+ naive T cells. These receptors were taken from a human donor in good health. Some libraries in this study had Jurkat cell RNA spiked in.

V and J are TRBV28 and TRBJ1-3; unclear D gene. Per germline, CDR1 MDHEN and CDR2 SYDVKM. The CDR3 is 11 amino acids. V was clipped by 9 bases and J by 1 base, with 4 bases between them. The CDR3 nucleotides read TGTGCCAGTATTTCTGGAAACACCATATATTTT. This codes for CASISGNTIYF.

This clonotype appeared many times. The J gene is TRBJ2-7, the V gene TRBV27; possible D gene TRBD2, 6 bases. The germline CDR1 and CDR2 sequences are MNHEY and SMNVEV (reference sequence). The CDR3 has 14 amino acids. V gave up 2 bases and J gave up 5 bases, with 13 bases separating them. The CDR3 coding sequence is TGTGCCAGCAGTTTAGCGGAGGGGAACCACGAGCAGTACTTC. This translates into CASSLAEGNHEQYF.

This clonotype was picked up many times. The chain couples TRBV4-3 to TRBJ1-1; TRBD1 matches 8 bases. The CDR3 has 17 residues. J lost 5 bases, V lost 1 base, and 12 bases had no gene match. Germline V CDR1 and CDR2: LGHNA, YSLEER. The CDR3 protein is CASSQAGPGQGATEAFF. The CDR3 nucleotides are TGCGCCAGCAGCCAAGCTGGTCCCGGGCAGGGGGCGACTGAAGCTTTCTTT.

This chain uses TRBV7-9 with TRBJ2-7, with D possibly TRBD2 on 6 matching bases. The germline V gene has CDR1 SEHNR and CDR2 FQNEAQ (reference sequence). Trimming left V 5 bases short and J 0 bases short, with 14 bases between. CDR3 length: 15 residues. CDR3 region: CASSPRDGSSYEQYF. CDR3 DNA sequence: TGTGCCAGCAGCCCTCGGGACGGGAGCTCCTACGAGCAGTACTTC.

This clonotype was detected many times. The chain employs TRBV15 and TRBJ1-4; 8 bases align to TRBD1. There are 14 residues in the CDR3. Germline CDR1 and CDR2: LNHNV and YYDKDF (reference sequence). V dropped 7 bases and J dropped 6; count of bases not matched to a gene: 7. This CDR3 is CATTPGTGHEKLFF. The DNA for the CDR3 is TGTGCCACCACCCCCGGGACAGGTCATGAAAAACTGTTTTTT. Using reference TRBV15 and TRBJ1-4 for the parts outside the CDR3, the full variable domain is DAMVIQNPRYQVTQFGKPVTLSCSQTLNHNVMYWYQQKSSQAPKLLFHYYDKDFNNEADTPDNFQSRRPNTSFCFLDIRSPGLGDTAMYLCATTPGTGHEKLFFGSGTQLSVL.

The rearrangement joins TRBV27 to TRBJ2-7; D uncertain. V was shortened by 6 bases and J by 3 bases, with 15 bases between the two germline ends. This CDR3 has 14 residues. Looked up from germline, CDR1 is MNHEY and CDR2 is SMNVEV (reference sequence). The CDR3 here is CASSPSGPFYEQYF. The CDR3 DNA sequence: TGTGCCAGCAGCCCCTCCGGGCCCTTCTACGAGCAGTACTTC.

Judged by abundance, this clonotype is medium-sized. The CDR3 DNA reads as TGCAGCCTGAACCGGGAGGGCCCCGCAACAGATACGCAGTATTTT. Its protein product is CSLNREGPATDTQYF. V and J are TRBV29-1 and TRBJ2-3; the match to TRBD2 covers 8 bases. V lost 8 bases, J lost 3 bases, and 13 bases stayed unmatched. The CDR3 has 15 amino acids. Germline CDR1 SQVTM, CDR2 ANQGSEA.

This clonotype was seen ten or more times. This chain links TRBV6-6 with TRBJ2-1; 9 nucleotides line up with TRBD1. Germline assignment: CDR1 MNHNY and CDR2 SVGAGI (reference sequence). The V segment lost 2 bases and the J segment 4 bases; nucleotides outside the gene matches: 6. The CDR3 consists of 16 residues. The CDR3 nucleotides are TGTGCCAGCAGTTACACCGGGACAGGGAGGTACAATGAGCAGTTCTTC. This encodes CASSYTGTGRYNEQFF.

A remark on this clonotype: Just one base apart from a much larger clone, this may be a read error. The V and J genes are TRBV20-1 and TRBJ1-1; D is perhaps TRBD1 (5 bases). The CDR3 is 12 amino acids. The V gene lost 5 bases and the J gene lost 0 bases, with 7 bases spanning the gap. The germline V gene encodes CDR1 DFQATT and CDR2 SNEGSKA (reference sequence). The CDR3 loop is CSALDMNTEAFF. CDR3 nucleotide sequence: TGCAGTGCTCTGGACATGAACACTGAAGCTTTCTTT.

Ten or more counts support this clonotype. This chain joins TRBV25-1 and TRBJ2-5; D is perhaps TRBD1 (7 bases). The CDR3 spans 17 residues. Germline lookup yields CDR1 MGHDK and CDR2 SYGVNS. Trimming pared 0 bases from V and 7 bases from J, leaving 21 bases between. This CDR3 reads CASSEYIDREALGTQYF. In DNA, the CDR3 is TGTGCCAGCAGTGAATATATAGACAGGGAGGCGCTGGGGACCCAGTACTTC.

This clonotype came up many times. The chain couples TRBV27 to TRBJ2-3, with D perhaps matching TRBD2 (5 bases). Germline lookup yields CDR1 MNHEY and CDR2 SMNVEV (reference sequence). V was clipped by 6 bases and J by 5 bases, with 12 bases between them. CDR3 length equals 13 residues. The CDR3 DNA sequence: TGTGCCAGCAGCCCCCCGAGGGTAGATACGCAGTATTTT. Its protein is CASSPPRVDTQYF.

This clonotype was seen many times. The chain combines TRBV7-2 with TRBJ2-1; 9 bases are a match to TRBD1. The CDR3 spans 17 residues. Germline-derived CDR1 and CDR2 are SGHTA and FQGNSA. V shed 1 base and J 8 bases; nucleotides not matched to a gene: 12. In DNA form, the CDR3 reads TGTGCCAGCAGCTTAGGACTCCCGGGACAGGGTGTGGATGAGCAGTTCTTC. It encodes CASSLGLPGQGVDEQFF.

This clonotype was detected many times. The chain joins TRBV7-2 to TRBJ2-7; maybe TRBD1 (6 bases). Germline CDR1 reads SGHTA; CDR2 reads FQGNSA. Trimming took 5 bases from V and 2 from J, leaving 13 bases between them. The CDR3 spans 14 residues. CDR3 amino acids: CASSPWDIAYEQYF. CDR3 sequence (DNA): TGTGCCAGCAGCCCGTGGGACATCGCCTACGAGCAGTACTTC.

For this clonotype: A clone one base away is much larger, so this may be a read error. J is TRBJ1-5 and V is TRBV27; TRBD1 is a possible D gene (6 bases). Germline CDR1 and CDR2: MNHEY and SMNVEV (reference sequence). This CDR3 contains 14 residues. The CDR3, as DNA: TGTGCCAGCGGTTTCGGCAGGGGACAACAGCCCCAGCATTTT. Translating it yields CASGFGRGQQPQHF.

This clonotype was found many times. V and J are TRBV19 and TRBJ2-3; TRBD2 agrees at 8 bases. From germline, CDR1 is LNHDA and CDR2 SQIVND (reference sequence). CDR3 length: 15 residues. The ends lost 7 bases at V and 4 bases at J; junction bases unmatched: 10. CDR3 residues: CASTIPGGSADTQYF. DNA of the CDR3: TGTGCCAGTACCATCCCGGGGGGGAGCGCAGATACGCAGTATTTT.

This clonotype was counted at least ten times. The chain employs TRBV7-6 and TRBJ1-5, with unresolved D. Germline values: CDR1 SGHVS, CDR2 FNYEAQ. This CDR3 is built from 16 residues. The V end was cut by 1 base, the J end by 0 bases, with 10 bases between. The CDR3 bases are TGTGCCAGCAGCTTAGGGGCTTGGGGTAGCAATCAGCCCCAGCATTTT. It yields the protein CASSLGAWGSNQPQHF.

In its sample, this clonotype was seen many times. This rearrangement joins TRBV6-5 to TRBJ2-7; TRBD2 matches at 7 bases. Germline-derived CDR1 and CDR2 are MNHEY and SVGAGI. The CDR3 loop spans 14 amino acids. The junction had 12 bases not matched to a gene; V was cut back by 6 bases and J by 7 bases. The CDR3 nucleotides read TGTGCCAGCAGATACGGACTAGGGGCGTATGAGCAGTACTTC. Its protein is CASRYGLGAYEQYF.

Notes on this clonotype: A much larger clone is a single base away; this may be a read error. The gene calls are TRBV7-8 and TRBJ2-5; 8 nucleotides align to TRBD2. J lost 5 bases, V lost 5 bases, and 16 bases had no gene match. CDR3 length: 17 amino acids. The V gene's germline CDR1 is SGHVS and CDR2 FQNEAQ. CDR3 sequence: CASSHQGTRGGRETQYF. The CDR3 DNA follows: TGTGCCAGCAGCCACCAGGGGACTAGAGGGGGTAGGGAGACCCAGTACTTC.

This clonotype was observed many times. V usage is TRBV29-1 and J usage is TRBJ2-1, with 11 nucleotides matching TRBD2. V dropped 3 bases and J dropped 2; count of bases not matched to a gene: 9. The CDR3 is 17 amino acids. Germline-derived CDR1 and CDR2 are SQVTM and ANQGSEA. The CDR3 sequence: CSVDSTGTSGAYNEQFF. CDR3 DNA: TGCAGCGTTGACTCAACCGGGACTAGCGGAGCCTACAATGAGCAGTTCTTC.

This clonotype was recorded many times. The chain uses TRBV7-9 and TRBJ1-1; TRBD1 agrees at 8 bases. The CDR3 has 16 amino acids. Trimming cost V 0 bases and J 1 base; bases outside gene matches: 4. Germline V CDR1 and CDR2: SEHNR, FQNEAQ (reference sequence). The CDR3 protein is CASSLARGQPNTEAFF. The CDR3 region has the DNA TGTGCCAGCAGCTTAGCCAGGGGGCAGCCGAACACTGAAGCTTTCTTT.

In its sample, this clonotype was seen once. The V and J genes are TRBV5-1 and TRBJ1-1; D is unclear. CDR1 and CDR2 (germline): SGHRS, YFSETQ. The CDR3 has 14 residues. Deletions cut 3 bases from V and 0 bases from J, with 9 bases between. CDR3 DNA: TGCGCCAGCAGCTGGGAGCTTATGAACACTGAAGCTTTCTTT. It encodes CASSWELMNTEAFF.

J is TRBJ2-7 and V is TRBV7-9; possible D gene TRBD1, 5 bases. Germline CDR1 SEHNR, CDR2 FQNEAQ (reference sequence). V gave up 5 bases and J gave up 0 bases, with 17 bases separating them. The CDR3 consists of 16 residues. Here the CDR3 reads CASSLRATDLSYEQYF. Written as DNA, the CDR3 is TGTGCCAGCAGCCTACGCGCGACAGACCTCTCCTACGAGCAGTACTTC.

In its sample, this clonotype was seen once. The chain links TRBV6-1 to TRBJ1-5, with a weak D call TRBD1 (5 bases). V was cut by 0 bases and J by 7 bases, with 16 bases left in between. There are 16 residues in the CDR3. CDR1 MNHNS and CDR2 SASEGT come from the germline V gene. As DNA, the CDR3 is TGTGCCAGCAGTGAAGCGAGGCGGGGGGGGTGGCAGCCCCAGCATTTT. Residues: CASSEARRGGWQPQHF.

This clonotype showed up just once. This clone may be a read error of a much larger clone one base away. Given the absence of the conserved phenylalanine or tryptophan at the CDR3 end, a read error is likely. The rearrangement links TRBV19 to TRBJ1-2; D is possibly TRBD1 (5 bases). The germline V gene has CDR1 LNHDA and CDR2 SQIVND (reference sequence). V lost 3 bases and J lost 6, with 26 bases in between. This CDR3 contains 18 residues. CDR3 loop: CASSMEALGPGWVDGYTS. The CDR3 coding sequence is TGTGCCAGTAGTATGGAGGCCCTGGGACCAGGTTGGGTTGATGGCTACACCTCC.

At least ten counts were recorded for this clonotype. The genes are TRBV29-1 and TRBJ1-1; D is undetermined. V was clipped by 0 bases and J by 7 bases, with 6 bases between them. Germline V gene sequence: CDR1 SQVTM, CDR2 ANQGSEA. The CDR3 has 11 residues. This CDR3 is CSVEDGDEAFF. CDR3 nucleotides: TGCAGCGTTGAAGACGGAGATGAAGCTTTCTTT.

Ten or more counts support this clonotype. The J gene is TRBJ2-7, the V gene TRBV12-3 or TRBV12-4; D is unclear. The CDR3 length is 12 residues. V was pared by 6 bases and J by 2 bases, with 8 bases between. The chain's CDR3 is CASSRSTYEQYF. For the CDR3, the DNA is TGTGCCAGCAGCCGCTCTACCTACGAGCAGTACTTC.

The chain is built from TRBV6-5 and TRBJ1-5; 7 bases are a match to TRBD1. Germline trimming cut 4 bases from V and 9 bases from J; bases unmatched to any gene: 12. Germline lookup yields CDR1 MNHEY and CDR2 SVGAGI. CDR3 length: 15 amino acids. The CDR3 reads CASSSVGQAFGPQHF. DNA of the CDR3: TGTGCCAGCAGTTCCGTCGGACAGGCCTTTGGGCCCCAGCATTTT.

This clonotype has a count of ten or more. V gene TRBV4-1 combines with J gene TRBJ2-3; TRBD1 agrees at 8 bases. The CDR3 is 15 residues long. V was clipped by 4 bases and J by 5 bases; unmatched bases: 8. Germline values: CDR1 MGHRA, CDR2 YSYEKL. CDR3 in DNA: TGCGCCAGCAGCCCCTGGACAGGGACGGTAGATACGCAGTATTTT. Encoded protein: CASSPWTGTVDTQYF.

This clonotype was counted at least ten times. The V gene is TRBV4-1, the J gene TRBJ2-7; D remains ambiguous. This CDR3 has 14 residues. Per the germline V gene, CDR1 is MGHRA and CDR2 is YSYEKL. V dropped 1 base and J dropped 4 bases, with 11 bases sitting between them. The CDR3 DNA is TGCGCCAGCAGCCAAGCCAGCAGAGGTTACGAGCAGTACTTC. This gives the protein CASSQASRGYEQYF.

This clonotype was seen many times. The J gene is TRBJ2-3, the V gene TRBV12-5, with D perhaps given as TRBD1 or TRBD2 (5 bases each). The CDR3 totals 15 residues. Trimming shortened V by 6 bases and J by 5 bases, and 18 bases separated the two germline ends. Germline V gene sequence: CDR1 LGHNT, CDR2 FRNRAP. The CDR3 is CASGLGTWFGDTQYF. The CDR3 DNA is TGTGCTAGTGGCCTCGGGACCTGGTTCGGAGATACGCAGTATTTT.

The table lists this clonotype with a count of one. One junction end disagrees with the germline gene, perhaps due to a read error. The gene calls are TRBV4-2 and TRBJ2-7, with D unclear. CDR1 is LGHNA and CDR2 is YNFKEQ in the germline V gene. The CDR3 consists of 13 residues. The CDR3, as DNA: TGTGCCAACAGCCAAAAAGATAGCCCCGTCCCAATCTTC. Translation: CANSQKDSPVPIF.

Regarding this clonotype: This sequence may be a read error, since a much larger clone differs from it by one base. The chain joins TRBV10-2 to TRBJ1-6, with a possible D match to TRBD1 (6 bases). V lost 7 bases to trimming and J lost 7 bases, with 14 bases between them. This CDR3 is built from 14 residues. The V gene's germline CDR1 is WSHSY and CDR2 SAAADI. DNA for the CDR3: TGCGCCAGCAACATTCGGACAGAAAATTCACCCCTCCACTTT. Protein sequence: CASNIRTENSPLHF.